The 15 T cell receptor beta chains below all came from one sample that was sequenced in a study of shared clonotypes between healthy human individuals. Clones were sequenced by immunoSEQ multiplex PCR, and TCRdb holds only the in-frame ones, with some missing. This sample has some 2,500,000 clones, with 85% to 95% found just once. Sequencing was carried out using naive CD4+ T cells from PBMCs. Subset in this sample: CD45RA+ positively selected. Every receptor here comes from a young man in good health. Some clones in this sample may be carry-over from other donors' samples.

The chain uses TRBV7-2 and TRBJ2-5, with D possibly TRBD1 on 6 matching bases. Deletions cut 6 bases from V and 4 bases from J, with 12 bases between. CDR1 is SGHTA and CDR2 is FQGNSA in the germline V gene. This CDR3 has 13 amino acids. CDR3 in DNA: TGTGCCAGCAGACCACAGGGAAGAGAGACCCAGTACTTC. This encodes CASRPQGRETQYF.

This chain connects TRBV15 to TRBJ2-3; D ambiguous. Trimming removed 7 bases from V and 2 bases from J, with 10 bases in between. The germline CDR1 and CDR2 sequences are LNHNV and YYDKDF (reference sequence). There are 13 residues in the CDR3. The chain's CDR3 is CATTRGYTDTQYF. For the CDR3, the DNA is TGTGCCACCACGCGCGGATACACAGATACGCAGTATTTT.

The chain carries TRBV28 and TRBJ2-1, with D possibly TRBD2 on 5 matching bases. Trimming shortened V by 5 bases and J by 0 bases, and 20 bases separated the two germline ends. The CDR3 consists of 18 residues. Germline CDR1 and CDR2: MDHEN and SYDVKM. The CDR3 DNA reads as TGTGCCAGCAGTCTACGGGCGTCGGGAAACCCCTCCTACAATGAGCAGTTCTTC. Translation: CASSLRASGNPSYNEQFF.

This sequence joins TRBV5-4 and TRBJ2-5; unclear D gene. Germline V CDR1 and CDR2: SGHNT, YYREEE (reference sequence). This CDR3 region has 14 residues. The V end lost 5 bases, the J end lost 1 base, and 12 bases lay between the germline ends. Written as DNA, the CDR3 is TGTGCCAGCAGTTCCTCAGGACCCCAAGAGACCCAGTACTTC. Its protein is CASSSSGPQETQYF.

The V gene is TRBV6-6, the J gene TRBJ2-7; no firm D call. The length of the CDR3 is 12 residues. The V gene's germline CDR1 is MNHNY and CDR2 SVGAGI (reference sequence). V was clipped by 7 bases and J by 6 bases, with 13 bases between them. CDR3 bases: TGTGCCAGCACCTATGGGGTTGGCGAGCAGTACTTC. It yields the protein CASTYGVGEQYF.

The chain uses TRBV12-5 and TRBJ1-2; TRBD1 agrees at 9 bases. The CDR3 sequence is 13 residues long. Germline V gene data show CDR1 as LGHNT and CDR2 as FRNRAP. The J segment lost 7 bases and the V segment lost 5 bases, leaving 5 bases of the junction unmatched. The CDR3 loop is CASGGTGSSGYTF. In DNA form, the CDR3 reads TGTGCTAGTGGTGGGACAGGGTCGTCTGGCTACACCTTC.

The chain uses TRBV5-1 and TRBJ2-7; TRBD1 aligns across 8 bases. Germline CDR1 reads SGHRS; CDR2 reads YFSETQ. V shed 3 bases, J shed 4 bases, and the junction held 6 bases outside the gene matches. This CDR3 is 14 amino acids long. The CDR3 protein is CASSSTGGRYEQYF. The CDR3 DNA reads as TGCGCCAGCAGCTCTACAGGGGGTCGGTACGAGCAGTACTTC.

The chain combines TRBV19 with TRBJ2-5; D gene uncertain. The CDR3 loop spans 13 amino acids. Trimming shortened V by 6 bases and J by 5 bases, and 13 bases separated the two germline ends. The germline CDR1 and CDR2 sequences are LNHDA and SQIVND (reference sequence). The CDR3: CASSRHDKETQYF. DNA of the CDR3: TGTGCCAGTAGCAGACACGATAAGGAGACCCAGTACTTC. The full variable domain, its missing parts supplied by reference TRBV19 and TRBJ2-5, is DGGITQSPKYLFRKEGQNVTLSCEQNLNHDAMYWYRQDPGQGLRLIYYSQIVNDFQKGDIAEGYSVSREKKESFPLTVTSAQKNPTAFYLCASSRHDKETQYFGPGTRLLVL.

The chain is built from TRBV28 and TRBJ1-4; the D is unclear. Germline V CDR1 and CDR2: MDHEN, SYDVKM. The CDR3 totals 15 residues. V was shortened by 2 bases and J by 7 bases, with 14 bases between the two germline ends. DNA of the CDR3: TGTGCCAGCAGTTTAGTCGCAGGAGGTAGTGAAAAACTGTTTTTT. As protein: CASSLVAGGSEKLFF.

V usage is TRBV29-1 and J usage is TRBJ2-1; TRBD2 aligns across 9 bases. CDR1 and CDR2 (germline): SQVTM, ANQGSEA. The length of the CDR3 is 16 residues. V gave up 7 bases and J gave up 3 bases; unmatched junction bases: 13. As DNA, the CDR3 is TGCAGCGGCACCCCCCGTGCGGGAGGGTTCTACAATGAGCAGTTCTTC. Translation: CSGTPRAGGFYNEQFF.

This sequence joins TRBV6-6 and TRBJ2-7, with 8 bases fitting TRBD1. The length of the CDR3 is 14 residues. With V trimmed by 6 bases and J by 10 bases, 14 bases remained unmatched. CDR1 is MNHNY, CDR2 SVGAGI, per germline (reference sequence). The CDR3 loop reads CASRVDRGGLEQYF. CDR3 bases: TGTGCCAGCAGGGTCGACAGGGGCGGCTTAGAACAGTACTTC.

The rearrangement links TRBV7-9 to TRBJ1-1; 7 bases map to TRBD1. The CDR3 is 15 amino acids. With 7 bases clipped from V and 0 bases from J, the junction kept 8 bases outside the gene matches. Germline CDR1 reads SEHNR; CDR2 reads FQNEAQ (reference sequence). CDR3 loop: CASTSSGTVNTEAFF. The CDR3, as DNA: TGTGCCAGCACCTCGTCCGGGACAGTGAACACTGAAGCTTTCTTT.

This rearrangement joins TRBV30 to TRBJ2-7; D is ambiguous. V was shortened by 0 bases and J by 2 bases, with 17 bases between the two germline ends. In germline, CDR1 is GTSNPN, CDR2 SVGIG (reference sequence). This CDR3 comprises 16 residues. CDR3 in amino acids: CAWSVLFLGQPYEQYF. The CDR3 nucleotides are TGTGCCTGGAGTGTACTATTTCTGGGCCAGCCCTACGAGCAGTACTTC.

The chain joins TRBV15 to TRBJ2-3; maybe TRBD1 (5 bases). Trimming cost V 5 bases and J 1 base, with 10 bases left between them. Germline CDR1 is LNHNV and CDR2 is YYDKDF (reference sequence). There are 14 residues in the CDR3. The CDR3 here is CATSSLGGTDTQYF. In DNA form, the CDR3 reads TGTGCCACCAGCTCCCTAGGGGGCACAGATACGCAGTATTTT. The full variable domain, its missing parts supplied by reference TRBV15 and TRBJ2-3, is DAMVIQNPRYQVTQFGKPVTLSCSQTLNHNVMYWYQQKSSQAPKLLFHYYDKDFNNEADTPDNFQSRRPNTSFCFLDIRSPGLGDTAMYLCATSSLGGTDTQYFGPGTRLTVL.

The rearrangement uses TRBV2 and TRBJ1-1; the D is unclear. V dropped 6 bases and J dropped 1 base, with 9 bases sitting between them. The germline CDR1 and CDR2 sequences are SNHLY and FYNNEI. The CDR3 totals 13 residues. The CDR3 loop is CASREEGNTEAFF. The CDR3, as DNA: TGTGCCAGCAGGGAGGAGGGGAACACTGAAGCTTTCTTT.